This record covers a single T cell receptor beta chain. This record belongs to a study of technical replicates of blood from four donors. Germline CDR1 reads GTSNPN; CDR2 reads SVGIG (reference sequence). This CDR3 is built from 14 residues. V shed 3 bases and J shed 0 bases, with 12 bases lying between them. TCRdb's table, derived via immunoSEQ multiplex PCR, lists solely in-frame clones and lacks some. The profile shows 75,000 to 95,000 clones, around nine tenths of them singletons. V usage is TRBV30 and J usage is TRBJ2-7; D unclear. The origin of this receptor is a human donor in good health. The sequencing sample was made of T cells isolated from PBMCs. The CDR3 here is CAWRVSSSSYEQYF. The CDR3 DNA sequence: TGTGCCTGGAGAGTAAGTAGTTCCTCCTACGAGCAGTACTTC.